This passage covers 18 T cell receptor beta chains from one sample sequenced in a study of regulatory T cells in long-lasting Graves disease. Time point of the sample: newly diagnosed GD, antithyroid drugs for less than 3 months. RNA extracted from PBMCs served as the sequencing template. The authors built TCR beta libraries using iRepertoire HTBI primers and Arm-PCR of CDR3 regions. TCRdb fed the multiplex PCR reads into MiXCR, producing one record per CDR3 protein. The sample consists of some 400,000 distinct CDR3 sequences, under 15% of them appearing once. These records were also assigned to another study, of T cells in Graves' hyperthyroidism and ophthalmopathy.

Source: peripheral blood mononuclear cells (PBMCs), taken at new diagnosis, from a patient treated with antithyroid drugs. The receptors stem from a woman younger than 45 with Graves disease.

The genes are TRBV7-3 and TRBJ2-2, with D unclear. The ends were cut back, 6 bases at V and 6 bases at J, with 8 bases in the middle. The CDR3 has 12 residues. Germline CDR1 is SGHTA and CDR2 is FQGTGA. The CDR3 region is CASSWNSGELFF. CDR3 DNA: TGTGCCAGCAGTTGGAATTCCGGGGAGCTGTTTTTT. Together with reference TRBV7-3 and TRBJ2-2, the CDR3 gives the full variable domain: GAGVSQTPSNKVTEKGKYVELRCDPISGHTALYWYRQSLGQGPEFLIYFQGTGAADDSGLPNDRFFAVRPEGSVSTLKIQRTERGDSAVYLCASSWNSGELFFGEGSRLTVL.

This clonotype appeared a few times. V is TRBV19 and J is TRBJ1-5; possibly TRBD1 for D (5 bases). The CDR3 is 17 residues long. Germline lookup yields CDR1 LNHDA and CDR2 SQIVND (reference sequence). Trimming shortened V by 4 bases and J by 5 bases, and 21 bases separated the two germline ends. The DNA for the CDR3 is TGTGCCAGTAGTACTAGCCTTTCTACAGGTTCGGATCAGCCCCAGCATTTT. This codes for CASSTSLSTGSDQPQHF.

This clonotype has a count of ten or more. V usage is TRBV12-3 or TRBV12-4 and J usage is TRBJ1-5; 11 bases are a match to TRBD1. J lost 6 bases, V lost 5 bases, and 6 bases had no gene match. The CDR3 covers 15 residues. For the CDR3, the DNA is TGTGCCAGCAGTCAGGACAGGGGGCGCGGTCAGCCCCAGCATTTT. Residues: CASSQDRGRGQPQHF.

The rearrangement joins TRBV6-1 to TRBJ2-3; D remains unclear. Germline CDR1 MNHNS, CDR2 SASEGT. The CDR3 extends over 12 amino acids. With 6 bases removed from V and 4 bases from J, the gap between germline ends came to 8 bases. The CDR3 DNA reads TGTGCCAGCAGGTATACCGCAGATACGCAGTATTTT. It is translated as CASRYTADTQYF.

The CDR3 nucleotides read TGTGCCAGCAGTCGAATCCGGGACGGAGCCTACGAGCAGTACTTC. This translates into CASSRIRDGAYEQYF. This chain uses TRBV7-6 with TRBJ2-7; D possibly matches TRBD1 or TRBD2 (5 bases each). The V gene's germline CDR1 is SGHVS and CDR2 FNYEAQ. The length of the CDR3 is 15 residues. Trimming stripped 6 bases from V and 2 bases from J, with 17 bases between.

This clonotype was counted many times. The genes are TRBV18 and TRBJ2-2; D assignment may be TRBD1 or TRBD2 (5 bases each). Trimming took off 2 bases at V and 1 base at J, with 11 bases between the two ends. This CDR3 has 16 residues. Per germline, CDR1 KGHSH and CDR2 LQKENI. CDR3 amino acids: CASSPVGTENTGELFF. For the CDR3, the DNA is TGTGCCAGCTCACCAGTTGGGACGGAGAACACCGGGGAGCTGTTTTTT.

This clonotype was counted ten times or more. The chain couples TRBV12-3 or TRBV12-4 to TRBJ2-7, with D possibly being TRBD2 (6 bases). The CDR3 contains 16 residues. Trimming took off 2 bases at V and 2 bases at J, with 16 bases between the two ends. The CDR3 here is CASSLRVVGGTYEQYF. CDR3 nucleotides: TGTGCCAGCAGTTTACGGGTGGTGGGGGGAACCTACGAGCAGTACTTC.

In this sample, this clonotype turned up a few times. V gene TRBV27 combines with J gene TRBJ1-2; TRBD1 might be the D (6 bases). The ends were cut back, 6 bases at V and 3 bases at J, with 17 bases in the middle. This CDR3 has 15 amino acids. The germline V gene encodes CDR1 MNHEY and CDR2 SMNVEV (reference sequence). CDR3 loop: CASSRGSGAHYGYTF. The CDR3 DNA follows: TGTGCCAGCAGCCGAGGTTCGGGGGCTCACTATGGCTACACCTTC.

This clonotype was recorded a few times. The chain couples TRBV4-2 to TRBJ2-3, with D uncertain. Trimming cost V 5 bases and J 7 bases, with 10 bases left between them. Germline V CDR1 and CDR2: LGHNA, YNFKEQ. The CDR3 is 12 amino acids. The chain's CDR3 is CASSGPTNTQYF. CDR3 coding DNA: TGTGCCAGCAGCGGGCCCACCAATACGCAGTATTTT.

This clonotype was picked up many times. The chain is built from TRBV4-1 and TRBJ1-1, with D unclear. Trimming removed 4 bases at V and 1 base at J, with 13 bases between. The CDR3 is 15 residues long. CDR1 and CDR2 (germline): MGHRA, YSYEKL. CDR3: CASSRLPHTNTEAFF. The CDR3 DNA follows: TGCGCCAGCAGCCGTCTACCCCATACGAACACTGAAGCTTTCTTT.

This sequence joins TRBV25-1 and TRBJ1-1; tentatively, D is TRBD1 (5 bases). This CDR3 has 12 amino acids. Trimming shortened V by 7 bases and J by 3 bases, and 9 bases separated the two germline ends. The germline V gene has CDR1 MGHDK and CDR2 SYGVNS. As DNA, the CDR3 is TGTGCCAGCATGAGAGGGGACACTGAAGCTTTCTTT. This gives the protein CASMRGDTEAFF.

There are many counts of this clonotype. The chain couples TRBV2 to TRBJ2-1; 9 positions match TRBD2. This CDR3 is built from 12 residues. In germline, CDR1 is SNHLY, CDR2 FYNNEI. The chain's CDR3 is CGSGRIDNEQFF. CDR3 coding DNA: TGTGGAAGCGGGAGGATAGACAATGAGCAGTTCTTC.

This clonotype was found many times. The chain recombines TRBV20-1 with TRBJ2-3; D is uncertain. Trimming cost V 2 bases and J 7 bases, with 13 bases left between them. CDR1 and CDR2 from the germline V gene are DFQATT and SNEGSKA (reference sequence). The CDR3 covers 13 residues. This CDR3 is CSARQASGNTQYF. The CDR3 DNA reads as TGCAGTGCTAGACAGGCATCGGGCAATACGCAGTATTTT.

In its sample, this clonotype was seen a few times. The chain recombines TRBV24-1 with TRBJ2-2; 8 bases are shared with TRBD1. Germline lookup yields CDR1 KGHDR and CDR2 SFDVKD. V dropped 3 bases and J dropped 5; count of bases not matched to a gene: 7. The CDR3 sequence is 16 residues long. CDR3 sequence reads: CATSDPGQERTGELFF. CDR3 bases: TGTGCCACCAGTGATCCGGGACAGGAAAGAACCGGGGAGCTGTTTTTT.

Notes on this clonotype: This likely reflects a read error, since a far larger clone is one base away. This chain connects TRBV24-1 to TRBJ2-4, with 8 bases fitting TRBD2. The CDR3 has 15 residues. The germline V gene encodes CDR1 KGHDR and CDR2 SFDVKD. V was pared by 4 bases and J by 13 bases, with 14 bases of the junction left unmatched. The CDR3 region is CATSDPGGPHNEQYF. CDR3 nucleotide sequence: TGTGCCACCAGTGACCCGGGAGGGCCGCACAATGAGCAGTACTTC.

This clonotype was counted many times. The junction shows a germline mismatch at one end, possibly a read error. V and J are TRBV7-6 and TRBJ2-1; 10 nucleotides match TRBD2. The CDR3 spans 15 residues. Germline V lookup: CDR1 SGHVS, CDR2 FNYEAQ. CDR3 bases: TGTGCCAGCAGCTCCTTAGCGGGAGGCTACACTGAGCAGTTCTTC. It encodes CASSSLAGGYTEQFF. The complete variable domain, with remaining parts taken from reference TRBV7-6 and TRBJ2-1, reads GAGVSQSPRYKVTKRGQDVALRCDPISGHVSLYWYRQALGQGPEFLTYFNYEAQQDKSGLPNDRFSAERPEGSISTLTIQRTEQRDSAMYRCASSSLAGGYTEQFFGPGTRLTVL.

The sample holds a few counts of this clonotype. The V and J genes are TRBV6-1 and TRBJ1-3; D might be TRBD1 (6 bases). The germline gives CDR1 MNHNS, CDR2 SASEGT. The ends were cut back, 8 bases at V and 2 bases at J, with 13 bases in the middle. CDR3 length: 14 amino acids. The CDR3 nucleotides are TGTGCCAGCGGTACAGGGAACCCTGGAAACACCATATATTTT. It codes for CASGTGNPGNTIYF.

The chain is built from TRBV19 and TRBJ1-2, with 8 bases aligning to TRBD1. The CDR3 is made up of 15 amino acids. J lost 2 bases, V lost 6 bases, and 8 bases had no gene match. Per the germline V gene, CDR1 is LNHDA and CDR2 is SQIVND (reference sequence). CDR3: CASSLRGRSNYGYTF. CDR3 coding DNA: TGTGCCAGTAGCCTCAGGGGGCGAAGCAACTATGGCTACACCTTC.